These 10 T cell receptor beta chains were all obtained from the same sample, sequenced in a study of blood T cells in healthy people across ages (dated by TCRdb to about 2015). Library preparation employed 5' RACE. For sequencing, an Illumina HiSeq 2500 was employed. A second PCR of about 6 to 12 cycles was run with a J-beta primer mix and a sample-barcoded 5' primer. TCRdb reanalyzed the raw reads on its own, using fastp at Q25 for trimming and MiXCR for clone calling, and kept in-frame beta chains. Every distinct CDR3 protein forms one entry, paired with its most common genes and DNA. This sample holds around 850,000 distinct CDR3 sequences; around 36% were observed only once. In total, the top ten clones hold about an eighth of the sample. The sequenced sample was blood. These TCRs come from a man between 18 and 35 years old in good health.

This clonotype appeared a few times. J is TRBJ1-2 and V is TRBV6-5; D is uncertain. The germline V gene has CDR1 MNHEY and CDR2 SVGAGI. Trimming took 7 bases from V and 0 from J, leaving 12 bases between them. The CDR3 runs to 14 residues. In nucleotides, the CDR3 is TGTGCCAGCACCACCGCAATTTCTAACTATGGCTACACCTTC. Its translation: CASTTAISNYGYTF.

The chain joins TRBV5-6 to TRBJ2-7; D remains unclear. CDR1 is SGHDT, CDR2 YYEEEE, per germline. This CDR3 contains 14 residues. V lost 0 bases to trimming and J lost 0 bases, with 7 bases between them. The CDR3 nucleotides read TGTGCCAGCAGCTTGGGACACCTCTCCTACGAGCAGTACTTC. As protein: CASSLGHLSYEQYF.

J is TRBJ2-1 and V is TRBV29-1; unclear D gene. With the DNA end fitting TRBJ2-7 better, the J assignment may be wrong. Germline V gene lookup returns CDR1 SQVTM and CDR2 ANQGSEA. The CDR3 covers 17 residues. The CDR3 bases are TGCAGCGTTGAAAGGGCTGGCAGATCCATGAACTACAATGAGCAGTACTTC. It codes for CSVERAGRSMNYNEQYF.

This clonotype appeared a few times. The genes are TRBV2 and TRBJ1-4, with D unresolved. This CDR3 is built from 13 residues. The germline V and J ends were trimmed by 6 bases and 8 bases, with 13 bases remaining between them. Per germline, CDR1 SNHLY and CDR2 FYNNEI. As DNA, the CDR3 is TGTGCCAGCAGGGGTGAGACCGAGGAAAAACTGTTTTTT. Translating gives CASRGETEEKLFF.

This clonotype was seen a few times. The gene calls are TRBV10-3 and TRBJ2-2; D is unclear. The CDR3 loop spans 15 amino acids. The V gene lost 0 bases and the J gene lost 0 bases, with 5 bases spanning the gap. From germline, CDR1 is ENHRY and CDR2 SYGVKD. The CDR3 loop reads CAISESATNTGELFF. CDR3 DNA: TGTGCCATCAGTGAGTCAGCTACGAACACCGGGGAGCTGTTTTTT.

This clonotype was found a few times. This sequence joins TRBV6-2 or TRBV6-3 and TRBJ2-5; D possibly corresponds to TRBD1 (5 bases). Germline assignment: CDR1 MNHEY and CDR2 SVGEGT. The CDR3 is 16 residues long. V was clipped by 0 bases and J by 2 bases, with 13 bases between them. CDR3 DNA sequence: TGTGCCAGCAGTTACTCGATAGGGGCTGAACAAGAGACCCAGTACTTC. It is translated as CASSYSIGAEQETQYF.

This clonotype was picked up a small number of times. J is TRBJ1-2 and V is TRBV5-1; D possibly corresponds to TRBD1 (5 bases). Germline-derived CDR1 and CDR2 are SGHRS and YFSETQ. Between the trimmed V and J ends, which lost 4 bases and 6 bases, there was a span of 16 bases. The CDR3 consists of 14 residues. The CDR3: CASSLMSRGNGYTF. CDR3 nucleotide sequence: TGCGCCAGCAGCCTGATGTCGAGGGGAAATGGCTACACCTTC.

The chain links TRBV12-3 or TRBV12-4 to TRBJ2-3; no clear D. CDR3 length: 14 amino acids. With 1 base removed from V and 6 bases from J, the gap between germline ends came to 11 bases. This chain's CDR3 is CASSLDGFLDTQYF. For the CDR3, the DNA is TGTGCCAGCAGTTTAGATGGGTTTCTGGATACGCAGTATTTT.

This clonotype occurred a few times. The V gene is TRBV20-1, the J gene TRBJ2-5; tentatively, D is TRBD2 (6 bases). The J call may be faulty, since TRBJ2-7 better matches the DNA end. In germline, CDR1 is DFQATT, CDR2 SNEGSKA (reference sequence). This CDR3 spans 14 amino acids. The DNA for the CDR3 is TGCAGTGCTAGAGATCCTCGCGGGACCTACGAGCAGTACTTC. Amino acid sequence: CSARDPRGTYEQYF.

The gene calls are TRBV28 and TRBJ2-1; 10 nucleotides match TRBD2. TRBJ2-7 matches the DNA end more closely, so the J call is doubtful. This CDR3 is 16 amino acids long. Germline assignment: CDR1 MDHEN and CDR2 SYDVKM. The CDR3 DNA follows: TGTGCCAGCACCCCCTTGAGCGGGGGGGCCTACAATGAGCAGTACTTC. Translating it yields CASTPLSGGAYNEQYF.